The present TCR beta chain was sequenced within a study of early T cells in non-severe SARS-CoV-2 infection. The CDR3 totals 14 residues. Looked up from germline, CDR1 is SNHLY and CDR2 is FYNNEI. V was shortened by 6 bases and J by 2 bases, with 12 bases between the two germline ends. Individual cDNA molecules each received unique molecular identifiers attached to them. TCRdb ran MiXCR on the 5' RACE reads and lists one entry per CDR3 protein. The table includes about 66,000 distinct CDR3 sequences, roughly 21% detected once. This TCR was recovered from an adult who was a healthcare worker with PCR-confirmed SARS-CoV-2 infection or an uninfected control (not recorded which). The sequencing used whole blood, collected at baseline. The chain couples TRBV2 to TRBJ2-3; possibly TRBD1 for D (5 bases). The CDR3 here is CASRRRVFTDTQYF. The CDR3 coding sequence is TGTGCCAGCAGACGCAGGGTCTTCACAGATACGCAGTATTTT.